This is a list of T cell receptor beta chains from one sample in a study of blood T cells in healthy people across ages. TCRdb used MiXCR to reprocess the 5' RACE reads, holding one entry per CDR3 protein. The repertoire has 650,000 to 800,000 distinct CDR3 sequences, 44% of them found once; the top ten carry roughly a fifth. The sequenced material came from blood. The receptors were gathered from a man in his 60s in good health. Each CDR3 is given without its conserved first and last residue. Each record gives: V gene, clone size, J gene, CDR3 protein. Rows give clone size only sometimes, using once, few, many, or a class for an expanded clone.

V gene: TRBV11-2; clone size: -; J gene: TRBJ1-4; CDR3 protein: ASSLPLPGLTNEKLF
V gene: TRBV18; clone size: few; J gene: TRBJ2-5; CDR3 protein: ASSSSGGLETQY
V gene: TRBV7-9; clone size: -; J gene: TRBJ1-2; CDR3 protein: ASSSTDYELQPYGYT
V gene: TRBV7-9; clone size: -; J gene: TRBJ2-3; CDR3 protein: ASSFDWRSPDTQY
V gene: TRBV6-2/TRBV6-3; clone size: once; J gene: TRBJ1-1; CDR3 protein: ASRTTGRTEAF
V gene: TRBV6-1; clone size: -; J gene: TRBJ2-7; CDR3 protein: ASSPLTGEEQY
V gene: TRBV9; clone size: -; J gene: TRBJ2-7; CDR3 protein: ASSVEGGPVYEQY
V gene: TRBV20-1; clone size: few; J gene: TRBJ1-1; CDR3 protein: SAILGFGEAF
V gene: TRBV5-1; clone size: few; J gene: TRBJ2-3; CDR3 protein: ASWPGQGAADTQY
V gene: TRBV6-1; clone size: -; J gene: TRBJ2-3; CDR3 protein: ASSEAGGGSPGTDTQY
V gene: TRBV4-2; clone size: -; J gene: TRBJ2-7; CDR3 protein: ASSQESRPDYEQY
V gene: TRBV6-1; clone size: few; J gene: TRBJ2-3; CDR3 protein: ASSHPRLAGGGSTDTQY
V gene: TRBV5-1; clone size: few; J gene: TRBJ2-1; CDR3 protein: ASSLQGGVGNEQF
V gene: TRBV27; clone size: few; J gene: TRBJ2-7; CDR3 protein: ASSPGGLDREQY
V gene: TRBV27; clone size: few; J gene: TRBJ2-1; CDR3 protein: ASSSPLSRGDNEQF
V gene: TRBV4-3; clone size: -; J gene: TRBJ2-7; CDR3 protein: ASSQGLLSNEQY
V gene: TRBV20-1; clone size: -; J gene: TRBJ1-1; CDR3 protein: SASPTSNTEAF
V gene: TRBV7-9; clone size: many; J gene: TRBJ1-2; CDR3 protein: ASNRGSDYGYT
V gene: TRBV6-1; clone size: -; J gene: TRBJ2-7; CDR3 protein: ASIPGTSGALYNEQY
V gene: TRBV18; clone size: -; J gene: TRBJ2-7; CDR3 protein: ASSPLDSDGYEQY
V gene: TRBV6-5; clone size: -; J gene: TRBJ2-3; CDR3 protein: ASREQGAKDTQY
V gene: TRBV7-2; clone size: few; J gene: TRBJ2-3; CDR3 protein: ASSPVYTDTQY
V gene: TRBV12-3/TRBV12-4; clone size: -; J gene: TRBJ2-5; CDR3 protein: ASSPLAGGTQY
V gene: TRBV2; clone size: -; J gene: TRBJ2-3; CDR3 protein: ASKTTGTTDTQY
V gene: TRBV4-1; clone size: -; J gene: TRBJ2-7; CDR3 protein: ASSLRTVSYEQY
V gene: TRBV7-2; clone size: -; J gene: TRBJ1-5; CDR3 protein: ASSLAGSTSGNQPQH
V gene: TRBV20-1; clone size: -; J gene: TRBJ2-7; CDR3 protein: SARATTGYSYEQY
V gene: TRBV5-6; clone size: -; J gene: TRBJ1-6; CDR3 protein: ASSSFFGTGVSPLH
V gene: TRBV6-6; clone size: few; J gene: TRBJ1-2; CDR3 protein: ASSTAGVNYGYT
V gene: TRBV5-1; clone size: -; J gene: TRBJ1-2; CDR3 protein: ASSLAGDRVGYGYT
V gene: TRBV4-3; clone size: -; J gene: TRBJ2-3; CDR3 protein: ASSQDFYGGAGSDTQY
V gene: TRBV5-1; clone size: few; J gene: TRBJ2-5; CDR3 protein: ASSLASTQETQY
V gene: TRBV29-1; clone size: few; J gene: TRBJ2-1; CDR3 protein: SVERGGHYNEQF
V gene: TRBV4-3; clone size: many; J gene: TRBJ2-4; CDR3 protein: ASSQDGVAKNIQY
V gene: TRBV5-1; clone size: many; J gene: TRBJ2-7; CDR3 protein: ASSLGQAHEQY
V gene: TRBV12-3/TRBV12-4; clone size: -; J gene: TRBJ2-2; CDR3 protein: ASSPTGGPSGELF
V gene: TRBV28; clone size: -; J gene: TRBJ2-1; CDR3 protein: ASTAASSYNEQF